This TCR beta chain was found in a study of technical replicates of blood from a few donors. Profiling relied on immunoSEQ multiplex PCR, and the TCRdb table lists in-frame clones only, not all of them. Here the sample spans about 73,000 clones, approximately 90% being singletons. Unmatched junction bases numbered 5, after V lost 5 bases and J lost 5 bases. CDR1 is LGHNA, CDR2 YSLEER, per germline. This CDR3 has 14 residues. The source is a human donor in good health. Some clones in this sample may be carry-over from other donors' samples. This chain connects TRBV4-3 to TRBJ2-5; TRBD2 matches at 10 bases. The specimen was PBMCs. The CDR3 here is CASSTGAGGETQYF. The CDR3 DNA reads TGCGCCAGCAGCACGGGAGCGGGAGGGGAGACCCAGTACTTC.